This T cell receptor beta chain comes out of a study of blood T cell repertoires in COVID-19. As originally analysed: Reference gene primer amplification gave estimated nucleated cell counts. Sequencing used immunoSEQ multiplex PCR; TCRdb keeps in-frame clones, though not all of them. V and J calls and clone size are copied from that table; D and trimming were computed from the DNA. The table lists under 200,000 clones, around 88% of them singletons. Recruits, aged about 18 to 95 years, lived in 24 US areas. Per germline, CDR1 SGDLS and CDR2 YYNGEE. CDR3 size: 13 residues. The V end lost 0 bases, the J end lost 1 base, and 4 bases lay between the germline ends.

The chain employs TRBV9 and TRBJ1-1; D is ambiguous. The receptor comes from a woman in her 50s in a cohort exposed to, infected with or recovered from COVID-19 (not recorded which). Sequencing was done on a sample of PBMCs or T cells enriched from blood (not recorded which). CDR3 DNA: TGTGCCAGCAGCGTAGCACAGAACACTGAAGCTTTCTTT. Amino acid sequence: CASSVAQNTEAFF.